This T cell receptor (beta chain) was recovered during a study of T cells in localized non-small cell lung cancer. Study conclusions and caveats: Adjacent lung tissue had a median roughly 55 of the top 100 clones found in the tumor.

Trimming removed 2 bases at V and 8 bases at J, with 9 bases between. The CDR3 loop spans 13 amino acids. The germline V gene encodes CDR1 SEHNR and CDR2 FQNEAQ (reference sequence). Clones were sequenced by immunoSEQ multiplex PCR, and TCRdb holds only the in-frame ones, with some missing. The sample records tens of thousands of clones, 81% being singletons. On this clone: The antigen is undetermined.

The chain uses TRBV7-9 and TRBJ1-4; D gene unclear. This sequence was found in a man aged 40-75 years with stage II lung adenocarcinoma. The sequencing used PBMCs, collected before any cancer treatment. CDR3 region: CASSLRHGEKLFF. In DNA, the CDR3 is TGTGCCAGCAGCTTACGACACGGCGAAAAACTGTTTTTT.